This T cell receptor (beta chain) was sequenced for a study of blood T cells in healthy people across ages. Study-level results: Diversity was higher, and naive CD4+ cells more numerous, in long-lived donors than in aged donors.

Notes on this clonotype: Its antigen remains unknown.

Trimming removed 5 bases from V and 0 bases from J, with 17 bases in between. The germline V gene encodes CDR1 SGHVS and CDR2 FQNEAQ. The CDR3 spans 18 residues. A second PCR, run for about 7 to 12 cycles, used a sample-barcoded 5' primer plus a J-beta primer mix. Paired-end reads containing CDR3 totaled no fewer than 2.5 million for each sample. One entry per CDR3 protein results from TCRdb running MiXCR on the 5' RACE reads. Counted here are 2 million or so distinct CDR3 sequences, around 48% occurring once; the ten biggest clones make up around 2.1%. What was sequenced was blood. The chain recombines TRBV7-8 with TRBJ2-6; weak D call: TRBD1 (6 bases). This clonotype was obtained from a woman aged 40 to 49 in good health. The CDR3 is CASSQDLQGDSGANVLTF. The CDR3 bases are TGTGCCAGCAGCCAAGACCTACAGGGTGACTCTGGGGCCAACGTCCTGACTTTC.